A selection of T cell receptor beta chains follows, all from one sample in a study of response to subunit inactivated influenza vaccine. TCRdb analysed the RT-PCR reads with MiXCR anew, one entry per CDR3 protein. The sample gives some 190,000 distinct CDR3 sequences, around 15% of which show up once; approximately 24% is in the top ten. Sequenced material: CD8+ T cells sorted from PBMCs, taken roughly 5 days after vaccination. The receptors were sampled from a man between 45 and 60 years old who received an inactivated influenza vaccine. Both conserved end residues are trimmed from each CDR3.

j_gene | v_gene | CDR3aa
TRBJ2-7 | TRBV10-3 | AINGQGILYEQY
TRBJ2-1 | TRBV29-1 | SVEEGYGNEQF
TRBJ2-3 | TRBV29-1 | SVEDPGPSTDTQY
TRBJ2-1 | TRBV29-1 | SVEGLAEYNEQF
TRBJ2-1 | TRBV5-1 | ASSLLGQGENEQF
TRBJ2-1 | TRBV7-2 | ASSLAGGAAYNEQF
TRBJ2-5 | TRBV12-3/TRBV12-4 | ASSLQGGQETQH
TRBJ2-1 | TRBV7-8 | ASRTGTSGSYEQF
TRBJ2-2 | TRBV4-3 | ASNGGYLNTGELF
TRBJ2-1 | TRBV10-3 | AISEMTSGVGDEQF
TRBJ1-1 | TRBV13 | ASSFRVDTEAF
TRBJ2-1 | TRBV20-1 | SASSGGLHNEQF
TRBJ1-4 | TRBV6-5 | ASRSTGEKLF